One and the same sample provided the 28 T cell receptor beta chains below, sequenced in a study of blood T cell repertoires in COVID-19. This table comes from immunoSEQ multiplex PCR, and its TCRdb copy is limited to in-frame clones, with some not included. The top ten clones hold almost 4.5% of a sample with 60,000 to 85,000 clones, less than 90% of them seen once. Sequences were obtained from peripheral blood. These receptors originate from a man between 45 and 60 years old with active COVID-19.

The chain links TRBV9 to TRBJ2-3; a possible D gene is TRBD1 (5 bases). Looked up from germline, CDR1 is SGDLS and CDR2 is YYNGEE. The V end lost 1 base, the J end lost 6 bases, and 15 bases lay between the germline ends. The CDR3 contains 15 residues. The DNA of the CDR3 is TGTGCCAGCAGCGTAAGGGCAGGGTCAGGTGATACGCAGTATTTT. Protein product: CASSVRAGSGDTQYF.

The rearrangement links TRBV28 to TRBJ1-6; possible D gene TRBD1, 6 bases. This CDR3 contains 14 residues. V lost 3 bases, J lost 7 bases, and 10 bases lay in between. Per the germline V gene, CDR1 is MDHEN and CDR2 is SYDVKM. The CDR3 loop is CASSFWDKNSPLHF. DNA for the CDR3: TGTGCCAGCAGTTTTTGGGACAAAAATTCACCCCTCCACTTT.

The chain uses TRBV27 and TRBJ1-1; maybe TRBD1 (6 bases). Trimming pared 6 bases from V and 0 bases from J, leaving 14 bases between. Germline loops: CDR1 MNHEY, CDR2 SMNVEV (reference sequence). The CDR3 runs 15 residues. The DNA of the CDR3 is TGTGCCAGCAGACAGGGATTTTCTATGAACACTGAAGCTTTCTTT. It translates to CASRQGFSMNTEAFF.

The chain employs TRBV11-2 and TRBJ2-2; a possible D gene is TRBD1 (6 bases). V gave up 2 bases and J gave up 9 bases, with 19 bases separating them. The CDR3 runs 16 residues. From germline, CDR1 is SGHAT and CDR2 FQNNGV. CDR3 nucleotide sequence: TGTGCCAGCAGCTTAAACGTGGCAGGGGTTTGGCGGGAGCTGTTTTTT. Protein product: CASSLNVAGVWRELFF.

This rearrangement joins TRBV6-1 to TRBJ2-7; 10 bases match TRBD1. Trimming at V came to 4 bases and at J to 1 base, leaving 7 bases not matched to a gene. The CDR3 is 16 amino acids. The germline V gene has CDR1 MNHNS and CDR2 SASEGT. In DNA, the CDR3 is TGTGCCAGCAGTGCATACGGGACAGGGGATTCCTACGAGCAGTACTTC. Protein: CASSAYGTGDSYEQYF.

The CDR3 region is CASSFNRQVNTEAFF. The CDR3 bases are TGTGCCAGCAGCTTTAACAGGCAGGTGAACACTGAAGCTTTCTTT. This chain joins TRBV7-2 and TRBJ1-1; weak D call: TRBD1 (5 bases). The CDR3 extends over 15 amino acids. The V and J ends lost 3 bases and 0 bases respectively, with 11 bases between them. Germline-derived CDR1 and CDR2 are SGHTA and FQGNSA.

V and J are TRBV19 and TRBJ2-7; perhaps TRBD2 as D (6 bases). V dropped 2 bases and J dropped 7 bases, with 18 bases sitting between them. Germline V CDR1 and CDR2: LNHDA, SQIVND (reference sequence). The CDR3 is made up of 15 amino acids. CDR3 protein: CASSIIGTAVVEQYF. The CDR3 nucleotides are TGTGCCAGTAGTATAATTGGGACTGCCGTGGTTGAGCAGTACTTC.

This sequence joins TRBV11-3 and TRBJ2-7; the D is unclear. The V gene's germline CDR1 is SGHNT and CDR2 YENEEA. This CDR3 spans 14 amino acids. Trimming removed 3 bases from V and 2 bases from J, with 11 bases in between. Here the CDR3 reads CASSLSAGTYEQYF. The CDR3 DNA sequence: TGTGCCAGCAGCTTGTCGGCAGGAACCTACGAGCAGTACTTC. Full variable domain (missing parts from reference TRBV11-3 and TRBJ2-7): EAGVVQSPRYKIIEKKQPVAFWCNPISGHNTLYWYLQNLGQGPELLIRYENEEAVDDSQLPKDRFSAERLKGVDSTLKIQPAELGDSAVYLCASSLSAGTYEQYFGPGTRLTVT.

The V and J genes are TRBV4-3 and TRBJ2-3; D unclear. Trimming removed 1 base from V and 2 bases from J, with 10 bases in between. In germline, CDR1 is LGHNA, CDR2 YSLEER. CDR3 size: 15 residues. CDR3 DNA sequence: TGCGCCAGCAGCCAAGTGCGAAAACCCACAGATACGCAGTATTTT. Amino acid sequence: CASSQVRKPTDTQYF.

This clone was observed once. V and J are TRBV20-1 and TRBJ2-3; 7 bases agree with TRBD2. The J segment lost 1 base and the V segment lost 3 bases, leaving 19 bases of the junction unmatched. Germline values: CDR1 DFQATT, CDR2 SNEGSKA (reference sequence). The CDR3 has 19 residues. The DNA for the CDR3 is TGCAGTGCTAGTCGGGGTAGCCGCGGGAGCTCTTCCCGCACAGATACGCAGTATTTT. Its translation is CSASRGSRGSSSRTDTQYF.

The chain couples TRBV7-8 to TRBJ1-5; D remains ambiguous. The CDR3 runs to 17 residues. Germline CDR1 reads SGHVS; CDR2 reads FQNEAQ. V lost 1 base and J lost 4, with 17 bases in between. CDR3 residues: CASSLVRGGLRNQPQHF. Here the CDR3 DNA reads TGTGCCAGCAGCTTAGTTCGGGGAGGCCTCAGGAATCAGCCCCAGCATTTT.

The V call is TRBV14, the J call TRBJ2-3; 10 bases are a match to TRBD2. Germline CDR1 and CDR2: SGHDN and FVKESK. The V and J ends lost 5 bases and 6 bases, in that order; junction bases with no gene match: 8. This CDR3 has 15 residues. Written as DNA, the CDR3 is TGTGCCAGCAGCTTGGGACTAGCGACGAGTGATACGCAGTATTTT. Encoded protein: CASSLGLATSDTQYF.

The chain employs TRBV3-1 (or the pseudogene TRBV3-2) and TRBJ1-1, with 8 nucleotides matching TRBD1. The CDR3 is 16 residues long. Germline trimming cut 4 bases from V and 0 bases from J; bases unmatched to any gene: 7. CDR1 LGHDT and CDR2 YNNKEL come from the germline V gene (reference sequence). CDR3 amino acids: CASSPGTGKLNTEAFF. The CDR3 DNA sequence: TGTGCCAGCAGCCCCGGGACAGGTAAATTGAACACTGAAGCTTTCTTT.

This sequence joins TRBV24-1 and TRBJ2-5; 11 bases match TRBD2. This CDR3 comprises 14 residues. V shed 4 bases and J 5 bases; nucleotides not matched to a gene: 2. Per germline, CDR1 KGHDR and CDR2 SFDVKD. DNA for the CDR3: TGTGCCACCAGTGACCGGACTAGCGGGGAGACCCAGTACTTC. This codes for CATSDRTSGETQYF.

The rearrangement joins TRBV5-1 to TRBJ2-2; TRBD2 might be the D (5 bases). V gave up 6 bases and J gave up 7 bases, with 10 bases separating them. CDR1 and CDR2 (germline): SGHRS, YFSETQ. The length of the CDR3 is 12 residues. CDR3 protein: CASTSGGGELFF. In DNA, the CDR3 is TGCGCCAGCACCAGCGGCGGCGGGGAGCTGTTTTTT.

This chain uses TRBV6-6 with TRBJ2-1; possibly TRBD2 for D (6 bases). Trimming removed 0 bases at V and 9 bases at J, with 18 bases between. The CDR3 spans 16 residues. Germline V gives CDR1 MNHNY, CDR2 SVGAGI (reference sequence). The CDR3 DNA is TGTGCCAGCAGTTACTCGTGGGCGGGACCCGGTGGTGAGCAGTTCTTC. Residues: CASSYSWAGPGGEQFF.

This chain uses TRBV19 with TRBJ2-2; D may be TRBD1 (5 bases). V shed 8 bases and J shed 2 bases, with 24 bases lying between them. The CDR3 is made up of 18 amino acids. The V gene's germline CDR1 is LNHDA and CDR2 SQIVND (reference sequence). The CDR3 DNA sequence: TGTGCCAGTGGTGGCCCAGGGCCATGGCTGGCAAACACCGGGGAGCTGTTTTTT. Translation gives CASGGPGPWLANTGELFF.

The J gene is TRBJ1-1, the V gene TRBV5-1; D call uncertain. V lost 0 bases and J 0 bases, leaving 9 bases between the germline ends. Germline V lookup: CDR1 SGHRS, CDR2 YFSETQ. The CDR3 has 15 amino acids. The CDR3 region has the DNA TGCGCCAGCAGCTTGGAATGGCAGATGAACACTGAAGCTTTCTTT. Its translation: CASSLEWQMNTEAFF.

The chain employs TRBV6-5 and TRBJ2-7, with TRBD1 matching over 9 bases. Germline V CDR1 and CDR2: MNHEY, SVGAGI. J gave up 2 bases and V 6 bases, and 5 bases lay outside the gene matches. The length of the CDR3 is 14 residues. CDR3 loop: CASSMGTGTYEQYF. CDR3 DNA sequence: TGTGCCAGCAGCATGGGGACAGGGACCTACGAGCAGTACTTC.

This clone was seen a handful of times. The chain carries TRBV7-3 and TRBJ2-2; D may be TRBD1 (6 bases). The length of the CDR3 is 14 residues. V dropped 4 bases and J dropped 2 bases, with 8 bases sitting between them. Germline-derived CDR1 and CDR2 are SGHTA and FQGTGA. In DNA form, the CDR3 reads TGTGCCAGCAGCTCCGGGACAAACACCGGGGAGCTGTTTTTT. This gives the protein CASSSGTNTGELFF.

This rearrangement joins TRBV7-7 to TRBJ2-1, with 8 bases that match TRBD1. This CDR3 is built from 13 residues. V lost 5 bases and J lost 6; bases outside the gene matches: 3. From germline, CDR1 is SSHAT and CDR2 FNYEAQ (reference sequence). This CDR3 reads CASSQDRANEQFF. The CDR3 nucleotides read TGTGCCAGCAGCCAGGACAGGGCCAATGAGCAGTTCTTC.

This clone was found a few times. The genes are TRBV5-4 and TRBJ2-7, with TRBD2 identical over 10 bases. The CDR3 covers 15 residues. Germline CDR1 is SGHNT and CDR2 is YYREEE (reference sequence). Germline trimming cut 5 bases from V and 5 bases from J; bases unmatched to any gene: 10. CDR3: CASSRVSGRLNEQYF. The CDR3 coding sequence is TGTGCCAGCAGTAGGGTTAGCGGGAGGTTAAACGAGCAGTACTTC.

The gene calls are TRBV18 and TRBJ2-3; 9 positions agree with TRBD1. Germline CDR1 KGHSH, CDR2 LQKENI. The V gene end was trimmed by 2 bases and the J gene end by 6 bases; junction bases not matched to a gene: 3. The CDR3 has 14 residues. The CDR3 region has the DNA TGTGCCAGCTCACCAGGGACAGGGACGGATACGCAGTATTTT. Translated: CASSPGTGTDTQYF. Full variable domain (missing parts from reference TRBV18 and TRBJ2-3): NAGVMQNPRHLVRRRGQEARLRCSPMKGHSHVYWYRQLPEEGLKFMVYLQKENIIDESGMPKERFSAEFPKEGPSILRIQQVVRGDSAAYFCASSPGTGTDTQYFGPGTRLTVL.

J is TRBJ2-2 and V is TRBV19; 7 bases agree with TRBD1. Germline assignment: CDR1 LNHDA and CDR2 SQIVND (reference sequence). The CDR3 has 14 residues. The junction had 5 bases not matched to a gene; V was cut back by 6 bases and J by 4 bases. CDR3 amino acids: CASRYRGSTGELFF. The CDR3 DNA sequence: TGTGCCAGTAGATACAGGGGTAGCACCGGGGAGCTGTTTTTT.

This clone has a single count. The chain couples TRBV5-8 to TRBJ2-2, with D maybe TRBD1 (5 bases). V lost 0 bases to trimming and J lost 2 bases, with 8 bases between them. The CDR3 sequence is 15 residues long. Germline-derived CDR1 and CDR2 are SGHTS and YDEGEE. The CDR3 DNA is TGTGCCAGCAGCTTGGGGCAGGGAAACACCGGGGAGCTGTTTTTT. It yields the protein CASSLGQGNTGELFF.

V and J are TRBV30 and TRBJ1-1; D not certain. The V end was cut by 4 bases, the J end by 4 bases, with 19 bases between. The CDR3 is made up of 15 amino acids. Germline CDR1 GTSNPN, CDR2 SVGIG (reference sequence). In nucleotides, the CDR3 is TGTGCCTGGATCGCCCGGGGTAAGAGTATCACTGAAGCTTTCTTT. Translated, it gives CAWIARGKSITEAFF.

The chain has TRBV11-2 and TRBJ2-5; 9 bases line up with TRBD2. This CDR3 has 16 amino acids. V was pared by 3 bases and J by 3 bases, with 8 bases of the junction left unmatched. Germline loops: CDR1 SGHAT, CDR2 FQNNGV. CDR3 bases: TGTGCCAGCAGCTTCTCGCGGGGGGGAGAAGAAGAGACCCAGTACTTC. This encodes CASSFSRGGEEETQYF.

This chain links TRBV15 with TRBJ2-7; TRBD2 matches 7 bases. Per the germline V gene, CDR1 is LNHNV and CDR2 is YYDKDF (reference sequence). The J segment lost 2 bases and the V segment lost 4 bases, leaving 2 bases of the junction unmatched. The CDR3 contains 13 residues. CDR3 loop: CATSTAGPYEQYF. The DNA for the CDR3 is TGTGCCACCAGCACAGCGGGGCCCTACGAGCAGTACTTC.